The 23 T cell receptor beta chains below come from one sample, sequenced in a study of CD8 T cells in Susac syndrome. RNA amounts of roughly 0.45 to 1 ug underwent reverse transcription with random hexamers. TCRdb called the immunoSEQ multiplex PCR reads again in MiXCR, with one record for every CDR3 protein. The sample yields 130,000 or so distinct CDR3 sequences, under 95% seen once. Sequencing was done on a sample of CD8+ T cells from PBMCs. All receptors come from a human donor with multiple sclerosis.

The V call is TRBV20-1, the J call TRBJ2-1; TRBD2 matches 7 bases. The CDR3 loop spans 14 amino acids. V shed 3 bases, J shed 5 bases, and the junction held 7 bases outside the gene matches. Germline CDR1 reads DFQATT; CDR2 reads SNEGSKA (reference sequence). The CDR3, as DNA: TGCAGTGCTAGGGTAGCGGGTGTTGACAATGAGCAGTTCTTC. It encodes CSARVAGVDNEQFF.

The J gene is TRBJ2-7, the V gene TRBV29-1; D ambiguous. Trimming pared 4 bases from V and 3 bases from J, leaving 13 bases between. The CDR3 runs 13 residues. CDR1 is SQVTM and CDR2 is ANQGSEA in the germline V gene. CDR3 region: CSVAWDLIYEQYF. The CDR3 DNA reads as TGCAGCGTTGCGTGGGATCTCATCTACGAGCAGTACTTC.

CDR3 sequence: CASSPQAASYNEQFF. CDR3 DNA: TGCGCCAGCAGCCCGCAAGCGGCTTCCTACAATGAGCAGTTCTTC. The chain combines TRBV4-3 with TRBJ2-1, with D tentatively TRBD2 (5 bases). V shed 4 bases and J shed 1 base, with 11 bases lying between them. Germline CDR1 and CDR2: LGHNA and YSLEER. This CDR3 has 15 residues.

This sequence joins TRBV25-1 and TRBJ2-3, with no clear D. V lost 2 bases and J 4 bases, leaving 10 bases between the germline ends. Germline V CDR1 and CDR2: MGHDK, SYGVNS. CDR3 length: 14 amino acids. CDR3 coding DNA: TGTGCCAGCAGTGAAAGAAGGTTACCAGATACGCAGTATTTT. It yields the protein CASSERRLPDTQYF. Filled out from reference TRBV25-1 and TRBJ2-3, the complete variable domain reads EADIYQTPRYLVIGTGKKITLECSQTMGHDKMYWYQQDPGMELHLIHYSYGVNSTEKGDLSSESTVSRIRTEHFPLTLESARPSHTSQYLCASSERRLPDTQYFGPGTRLTVL.

V is TRBV2 and J is TRBJ2-1; tentatively, D is TRBD2 (6 bases). This CDR3 spans 17 amino acids. V shed 3 bases and J shed 5 bases, with 20 bases lying between them. Germline CDR1 and CDR2: SNHLY and FYNNEI. The CDR3 nucleotides are TGTGCCAGCAGTGATGTAGGGACTGCTCATTCGGACAATGAGCAGTTCTTC. Amino acid sequence: CASSDVGTAHSDNEQFF. Full variable domain (missing parts from reference TRBV2 and TRBJ2-1): EPEVTQTPSHQVTQMGQEVILRCVPISNHLYFYWYRQILGQKVEFLVSFYNNEISEKSEIFDDQFSVERPDGSNFTLKIRSTKLEDSAMYFCASSDVGTAHSDNEQFFGPGTRLTVL.

This clonotype was recorded only once. This sequence joins TRBV5-4 and TRBJ1-5; tentatively, D is TRBD1 (6 bases). The CDR3 sequence is 13 residues long. Germline CDR1 SGHNT, CDR2 YYREEE (reference sequence). Trimming cost V 3 bases and J 7 bases, with 11 bases left between them. This CDR3 reads CASSYDGGQPQHF. CDR3 bases: TGTGCCAGCAGCTATGACGGGGGCCAGCCCCAGCATTTT.

The CDR3 region is CASSLGAEVSYEQYF. The CDR3, as DNA: TGTGCCAGCAGCTTAGGCGCGGAAGTCTCCTACGAGCAGTACTTC. This chain links TRBV7-9 with TRBJ2-7; D gene uncertain. The germline V gene has CDR1 SEHNR and CDR2 FQNEAQ (reference sequence). This CDR3 is 15 amino acids long. Trimming left V 1 base short and J 0 bases short, with 10 bases between.

V is TRBV4-1 and J is TRBJ2-7; tentative D call: TRBD2 (7 bases). Trimming cost V 0 bases and J 5 bases, with 14 bases left between them. The CDR3 has 15 amino acids. The germline V gene encodes CDR1 MGHRA and CDR2 YSYEKL. The CDR3 coding sequence is TGCGCCAGCAGCCAAGATCGGGGGGCATCGGACGAGCAGTACTTC. It is translated as CASSQDRGASDEQYF.

The rearrangement joins TRBV9 to TRBJ2-2, with 7 bases identical to TRBD1. Per germline, CDR1 SGDLS and CDR2 YYNGEE. The CDR3 totals 16 residues. V dropped 0 bases and J dropped 1; count of bases not matched to a gene: 3. The DNA for the CDR3 is TGTGCCAGCAGCGTAGAGGGACAGCTGAACACCGGGGAGCTGTTTTTT. The encoded protein is CASSVEGQLNTGELFF.

CDR3 nucleotide sequence: TGCAGCGCCGTCGGACAGGGGGTCGACGAGCAGTACTTC. Its protein is CSAVGQGVDEQYF. The chain joins TRBV29-1 to TRBJ2-7, with TRBD1 identical over 10 bases. Germline V gene lookup returns CDR1 SQVTM and CDR2 ANQGSEA. The J segment lost 5 bases and the V segment lost 7 bases, leaving 8 bases of the junction unmatched. CDR3 size: 13 residues.

This sequence joins TRBV5-6 and TRBJ2-2; 7 bases are shared with TRBD1. CDR1 and CDR2 from the germline V gene are SGHDT and YYEEEE. V trimming: 1 base; J trimming: 7 bases; junction bases outside the gene matches: 7. This CDR3 has 15 amino acids. As DNA, the CDR3 is TGTGCCAGCAGCTTGATAGGGGGCGCGATCGGGGAGCTGTTTTTT. Amino acids: CASSLIGGAIGELFF.

This chain uses TRBV28 with TRBJ2-7; D may be TRBD1 (6 bases). Trimming took 2 bases from V and 1 from J, leaving 9 bases between them. The CDR3 runs to 14 residues. CDR1 MDHEN and CDR2 SYDVKM come from the germline V gene. DNA of the CDR3: TGTGCCAGCAGTTTAGAACAGGGATCCTACGAGCAGTACTTC. Encoded protein: CASSLEQGSYEQYF. Full variable domain (remainder filled in from reference TRBV28 and TRBJ2-7): DVKVTQSSRYLVKRTGEKVFLECVQDMDHENMFWYRQDPGLGLRLIYFSYDVKMKEKGDIPEGYSVSREKKERFSLILESASTNQTSMYLCASSLEQGSYEQYFGPGTRLTVT.

In its sample, this clonotype was seen a few times. This chain links TRBV29-1 with TRBJ2-5; D remains ambiguous. The V and J ends lost 0 bases and 4 bases respectively, with 6 bases between them. The CDR3 loop spans 12 amino acids. CDR1 and CDR2 (germline): SQVTM, ANQGSEA. CDR3: CSVEEGRETQYF. CDR3 bases: TGCAGCGTTGAAGAGGGTAGAGAGACCCAGTACTTC.

The CDR3 DNA follows: TGTGCCAGCAGCGGACAGGGAGCAAGCCACGAGCAGTACTTC. It yields the protein CASSGQGASHEQYF. The chain employs TRBV9 and TRBJ2-7, with TRBD1 identical over 7 bases. The CDR3 spans 14 residues. The germline V gene encodes CDR1 SGDLS and CDR2 YYNGEE. Trimming took 3 bases from V and 5 from J; bases not matched to a gene: 8.

The V gene is TRBV5-6, the J gene TRBJ1-5; TRBD1 might be the D (5 bases). Trimming removed 1 base at V and 5 bases at J, with 10 bases between. The V gene's germline CDR1 is SGHDT and CDR2 YYEEEE. CDR3 length equals 14 residues. This CDR3 is CASSLREGYQPQHF. The DNA for the CDR3 is TGTGCCAGCAGCTTGAGGGAGGGGTATCAGCCCCAGCATTTT.

Here the CDR3 reads CASSWDGNYEQYF. CDR3 nucleotides: TGTGCCAGCAGTTGGGACGGTAACTACGAGCAGTACTTC. The V call is TRBV25-1, the J call TRBJ2-1; TRBD1 or TRBD2 may be the D gene (5 bases each). The J call could be wrong; TRBJ2-7 is a better fit for the DNA end. Germline V CDR1 and CDR2: MGHDK, SYGVNS. CDR3 length equals 13 residues.

The chain carries TRBV20-1 and TRBJ2-1, with unresolved D. CDR3 length: 16 amino acids. Trimming took 1 base from V and 3 from J, leaving 16 bases between them. Germline values: CDR1 DFQATT, CDR2 SNEGSKA (reference sequence). The CDR3 nucleotides are TGCAGTGCTAGAGCTCCCGGGCCCCTAAGCTACAATGAGCAGTTCTTC. Residues: CSARAPGPLSYNEQFF.

The CDR3 region has the DNA TGCAGTTCGTACGGACAGGCCGAGTCCTACGAGCAGTACTTC. Translating gives CSSYGQAESYEQYF. The chain joins TRBV20-1 to TRBJ2-7; 7 bases align to TRBD1. This CDR3 is built from 14 residues. CDR1 and CDR2 from the germline V gene are DFQATT and SNEGSKA (reference sequence). J lost 1 base, V lost 8 bases, and 11 bases had no gene match.

In DNA, the CDR3 is TGTGCCAGCTCACCGTGGGGACCGAGGGACCTTATGAACACTGAAGCTTTCTTT. It codes for CASSPWGPRDLMNTEAFF. The chain joins TRBV18 to TRBJ1-1; D may be TRBD1 (5 bases). Trimming pared 3 bases from V and 0 bases from J, leaving 20 bases between. The CDR3 has 18 residues. Germline V CDR1 and CDR2: KGHSH, LQKENI.

The chain joins TRBV12-3 or TRBV12-4 to TRBJ1-1; 7 bases line up with TRBD1. Trimming took 5 bases from V and 6 from J; bases not matched to a gene: 9. The CDR3 is 14 residues long. The CDR3 nucleotides read TGTGCCAGCAGTGCCCCCAGGGGGGGAGCTGAAGCTTTCTTT. It encodes CASSAPRGGAEAFF.

The J gene is TRBJ2-5, the V gene TRBV30, with a weak D call TRBD1 (5 bases). The germline CDR1 and CDR2 sequences are GTSNPN and SVGIG (reference sequence). The CDR3 is 16 amino acids. V gave up 4 bases and J gave up 7 bases, with 25 bases separating them. The CDR3 nucleotides read TGTGCCTGGACCGCAAGGACATTTCAAGACCCAGGGACCCAGTACTTC. Its protein is CAWTARTFQDPGTQYF.

This clonotype was counted a single time. This chain links TRBV4-1 with TRBJ1-2, with D uncertain. The CDR3 has 15 residues. V was clipped by 5 bases and J by 2 bases, with 15 bases between them. Germline V gene sequence: CDR1 MGHRA, CDR2 YSYEKL. The CDR3 loop is CASSTHPPRNYGYTF. CDR3 bases: TGCGCCAGCAGCACCCACCCACCCAGGAACTATGGCTACACCTTC.

The gene calls are TRBV27 and TRBJ2-7; TRBD1 aligns across 7 bases. CDR3 length: 14 amino acids. From germline, CDR1 is MNHEY and CDR2 SMNVEV (reference sequence). V gave up 7 bases and J gave up 6 bases; unmatched junction bases: 12. Here the CDR3 reads CASIYRGGVGEQYF. As DNA, the CDR3 is TGTGCCAGCATTTACAGGGGTGGTGTCGGCGAGCAGTACTTC.